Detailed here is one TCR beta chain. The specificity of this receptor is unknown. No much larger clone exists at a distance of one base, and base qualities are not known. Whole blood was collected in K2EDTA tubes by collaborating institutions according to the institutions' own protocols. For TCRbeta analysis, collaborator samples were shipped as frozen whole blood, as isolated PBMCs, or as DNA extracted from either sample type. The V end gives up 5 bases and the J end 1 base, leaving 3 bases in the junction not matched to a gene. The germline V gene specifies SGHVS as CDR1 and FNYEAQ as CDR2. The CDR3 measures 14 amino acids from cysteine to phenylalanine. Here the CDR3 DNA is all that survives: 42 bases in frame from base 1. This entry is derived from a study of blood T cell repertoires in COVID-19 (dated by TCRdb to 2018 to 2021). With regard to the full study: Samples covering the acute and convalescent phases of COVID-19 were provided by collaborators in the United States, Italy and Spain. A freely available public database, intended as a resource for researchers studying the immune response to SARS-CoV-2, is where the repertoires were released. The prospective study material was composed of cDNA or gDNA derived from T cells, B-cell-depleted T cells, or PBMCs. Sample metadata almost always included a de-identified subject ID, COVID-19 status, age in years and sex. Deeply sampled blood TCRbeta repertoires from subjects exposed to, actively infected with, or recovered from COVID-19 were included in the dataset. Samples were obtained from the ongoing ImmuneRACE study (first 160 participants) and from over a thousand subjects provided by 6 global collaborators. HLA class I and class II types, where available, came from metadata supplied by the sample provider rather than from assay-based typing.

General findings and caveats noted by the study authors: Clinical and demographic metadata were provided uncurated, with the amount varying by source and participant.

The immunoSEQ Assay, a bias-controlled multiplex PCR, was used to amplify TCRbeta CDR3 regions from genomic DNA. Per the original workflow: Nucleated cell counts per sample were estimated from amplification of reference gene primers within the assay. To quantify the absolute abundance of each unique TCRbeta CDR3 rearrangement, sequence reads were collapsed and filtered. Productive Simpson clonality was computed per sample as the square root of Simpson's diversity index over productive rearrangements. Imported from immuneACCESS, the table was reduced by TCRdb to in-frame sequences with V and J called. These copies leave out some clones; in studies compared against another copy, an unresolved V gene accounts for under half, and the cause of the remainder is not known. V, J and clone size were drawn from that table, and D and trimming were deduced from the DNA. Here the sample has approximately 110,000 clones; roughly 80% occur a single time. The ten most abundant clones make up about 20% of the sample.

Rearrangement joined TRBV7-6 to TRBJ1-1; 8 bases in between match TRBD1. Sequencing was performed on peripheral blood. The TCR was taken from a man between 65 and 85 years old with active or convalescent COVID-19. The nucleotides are TGTGCCAGCAGCCCAGACAGGGGGAACACTGAAGCTTTCTTT. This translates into CASSPDRGNTEAFF.